This TCR beta chain appears in the sequencing data of a study of cytomegalovirus exposure and HLA in healthy donors. Study information: As an earlier analysis found, around 170 million T cells yielded about 120 million unique TCR beta sequences.

A note on this clone: Antigen: not known.

Primers: 60 Vbeta forward and 13 Jbeta reverse. Sequenced by immunoSEQ multiplex PCR; TCRdb stores in-frame clones only, minus some. The sample contains some 150,000 clones, roughly 83% of which appear only once. Study outcomes and limitations: Sequencing likely generated an artifact that appeared as a cluster of highly shared sequence variants.

The sample comprised PBMCs. The TCR comes from a woman in her late teens or twenties in good health and CMV-seronegative.

The CDR3 spells CASSRGPTGSYEQYF. The CDR3 DNA is TGTGCCAGTAGTAGGGGGCCAACGGGAAGCTACGAGCAGTACTTC. This chain connects TRBV19 to TRBJ2-5; TRBD1 might be the D (6 bases). The J call could be wrong; TRBJ2-7 is a better fit for the DNA end. Germline CDR1 and CDR2: LNHDA and SQIVND (reference sequence). This CDR3 region has 15 residues.